A selection of T cell receptor beta chains follows, all from one sample in a study of blood T cells in healthy people across ages. One entry per CDR3 protein, called by TCRdb with MiXCR from the 5' RACE reads. The top ten clones hold around 11% of a sample with fewer than 2,000,000 distinct CDR3 sequences, about 35% of them seen once. Sequencing was done on a sample of blood. The receptors were gathered from a woman in her twenties or thirties in good health. Both conserved end residues are part of each CDR3. The order of the fields is clone size, D gene, J gene, V gene, CDR3 protein, CDR3 DNA. A D gene is named only where the DNA matches it firmly. Not every row has a clone size; where given, it reads once, few, many or a size class.

size: -; D: -; J: TRBJ1-6; V: TRBV13; CDR3: CASSLGRGGSPLHF; DNA: TGTGCCAGCAGCTTAGGGAGGGGTGGATCACCCCTCCACTTT
size: few; D: -; J: TRBJ2-4; V: TRBV20-1; CDR3: CSAYPRDTILYIQYF; DNA: TGCAGTGCTTACCCCCGGGACACCATTTTGTACATTCAGTACTTC
size: -; D: TRBD1; J: TRBJ2-7; V: TRBV6-5; CDR3: CASSDPDRVRGEQYF; DNA: TGTGCCAGCAGTGATCCGGACAGGGTGCGAGGCGAGCAGTACTTC
size: -; D: TRBD2; J: TRBJ2-7; V: TRBV7-9; CDR3: CASSFYSGLAGGADPYEQYF; DNA: TGTGCCAGCAGCTTTTACAGCGGACTAGCGGGAGGGGCGGACCCCTACGAGCAGTACTTC
size: few; D: TRBD1; J: TRBJ2-7; V: TRBV6-5; CDR3: CASSYSGNRGEQYF; DNA: TGTGCCAGCAGTTACTCGGGGAACAGGGGCGAGCAGTACTTC
size: few; D: -; J: TRBJ2-3; V: TRBV5-1; CDR3: CASSQRQGGPPTDTQYF; DNA: TGCGCCAGCAGCCAGAGACAGGGAGGACCTCCCACAGATACGCAGTATTTT
size: few; D: TRBD2; J: TRBJ2-3; V: TRBV20-1; CDR3: CSAPRLAGGGTQYF; DNA: TGCAGTGCCCCCCGGCTAGCGGGAGGGGGTACGCAGTATTTT
size: -; D: -; J: TRBJ2-1; V: TRBV7-9; CDR3: CASSSRRTSYNEQFF; DNA: TGTGCCAGCAGCTCCCGGAGGACCTCATACAATGAGCAGTTCTTC
size: -; D: TRBD2; J: TRBJ2-1; V: TRBV4-1; CDR3: CASSQGSGGAINEQFF; DNA: TGCGCCAGCAGCCAAGGCAGCGGGGGGGCCATAAATGAGCAGTTCTTC
size: -; D: -; J: TRBJ2-1; V: TRBV7-2; CDR3: CASSADGGLNEQFF; DNA: TGTGCCAGCAGCGCGGATGGGGGGCTCAATGAGCAGTTCTTC
size: few; D: -; J: TRBJ1-2; V: TRBV3-1; CDR3: CASSQRGQSLRGYTF; DNA: TGTGCCAGCAGCCAGAGAGGGCAATCGTTGAGGGGCTACACCTTC
size: few; D: TRBD2; J: TRBJ2-1; V: TRBV27; CDR3: CASSLSWGGNEQFF; DNA: TGTGCCAGCAGTTTATCTTGGGGGGGCAATGAGCAGTTCTTC
size: -; D: -; J: TRBJ1-5; V: TRBV20-1; CDR3: CSARGEGNGKPQHF; DNA: TGCAGTGCTAGGGGGGAAGGGAACGGGAAGCCCCAGCATTTT
size: many; D: -; J: TRBJ2-3; V: TRBV29-1; CDR3: CSVDGPSTDTQYF; DNA: TGCAGTGTGGATGGCCCCTCCACAGATACGCAGTATTTT
size: -; D: -; J: TRBJ1-1; V: TRBV15; CDR3: CATMGGGGATEAFF; DNA: TGTGCCACCATGGGTGGTGGGGGGGCTACTGAAGCTTTCTTT
size: many; D: -; J: TRBJ2-1; V: TRBV3-1; CDR3: CASSQDRAASSYNEQFF; DNA: TGTGCCAGCAGCCAAGATAGGGCAGCCAGCTCCTACAATGAGCAGTTCTTC
size: -; D: -; J: TRBJ2-6; V: TRBV27; CDR3: CTSRNYLSGANVLTF; DNA: TGTACCAGCAGAAATTACCTCTCTGGGGCCAACGTCCTGACTTTC
size: few; D: TRBD1; J: TRBJ1-2; V: TRBV11-2; CDR3: CASSLDQRDRPNYGYTF; DNA: TGTGCCAGCAGCTTAGATCAACGGGACAGGCCCAACTATGGCTACACCTTC
size: -; D: -; J: TRBJ1-4; V: TRBV3-1; CDR3: CASSQDSANEKLFF; DNA: TGTGCCAGCAGCCAAGATTCGGCTAATGAAAAACTGTTTTTT
size: -; D: TRBD2; J: TRBJ2-3; V: TRBV20-1; CDR3: CSALAGGNTDTQYF; DNA: TGCAGTGCTTTAGCGGGGGGGAACACAGATACGCAGTATTTT
size: few; D: -; J: TRBJ1-6; V: TRBV20-1; CDR3: CSAPEDSPGWPRHF; DNA: TGCAGTGCTCCCGAGGACAGCCCAGGGTGGCCCCGCCACTTT
size: few; D: TRBD1; J: TRBJ2-2; V: TRBV5-6; CDR3: CASSSSGRDSVTGELFF; DNA: TGTGCCAGCAGCTCCTCCGGCCGGGACAGCGTCACCGGGGAGCTGTTTTTT
size: -; D: TRBD1; J: TRBJ1-2; V: TRBV7-8; CDR3: CASSLEGQGIGSGCTF; DNA: TGTGCCAGCAGCTTAGAGGGACAGGGGATAGGAAGTGGCTGCACCTTC
size: -; D: TRBD1; J: TRBJ1-2; V: TRBV24-1; CDR3: CATSAGQGAAGYTF; DNA: TGTGCCACCAGCGCGGGACAGGGGGCTGCTGGCTACACCTTC
size: -; D: -; J: TRBJ1-5; V: TRBV6-1; CDR3: CASSAMRNTDSNQPQHF; DNA: TGTGCCAGCAGTGCCATGAGGAATACAGATAGCAATCAGCCCCAGCATTTT
size: -; D: -; J: TRBJ2-7; V: TRBV30; CDR3: CAWSYADYEQYF; DNA: TGTGCCTGGAGTTACGCCGACTACGAGCAGTACTTC
size: few; D: -; J: TRBJ1-5; V: TRBV18; CDR3: CASSTGNNQPQHF; DNA: TGTGCCAGCTCCACCGGGAACAATCAGCCCCAGCATTTT
size: once; D: -; J: TRBJ2-7; V: TRBV2; CDR3: CASMAGPDEQYF; DNA: TGTGCCAGCATGGCAGGGCCAGACGAGCAGTACTTC
size: -; D: -; J: TRBJ1-5; V: TRBV3-1; CDR3: CASSHHGNQPQHF; DNA: TGTGCCAGCAGCCATCACGGCAATCAGCCCCAGCATTTT
size: many; D: TRBD2; J: TRBJ2-5; V: TRBV29-1; CDR3: CSVLGGRGGLETQYF; DNA: TGCAGCGTCCTGGGAGGGCGGGGAGGCTTGGAGACCCAGTACTTC
size: -; D: TRBD2; J: TRBJ2-7; V: TRBV3-1; CDR3: CASSQGGLASYEQYF; DNA: TGTGCCAGCAGCCAAGGGGGACTAGCGTCCTACGAGCAGTACTTC
size: few; D: TRBD1; J: TRBJ1-6; V: TRBV29-1; CDR3: CSVAVGDSYNSPLHF; DNA: TGCAGCGTTGCGGTTGGGGACAGCTATAATTCACCCCTCCACTTT
size: -; D: TRBD2; J: TRBJ2-5; V: TRBV4-1; CDR3: CASSQSPRAGYQETQYF; DNA: TGCGCCAGCAGCCAATCCCCTCGAGCGGGGTACCAAGAGACCCAGTACTTC
size: -; D: TRBD1; J: TRBJ1-4; V: TRBV4-1; CDR3: CASSLQSGTENEKLFF; DNA: TGCGCCAGCAGCCTACAGTCGGGGACAGAGAATGAAAAACTGTTTTTT
size: few; D: TRBD2; J: TRBJ2-5; V: TRBV6-5; CDR3: CASSYFPPSGGTQETQYF; DNA: TGTGCCAGCAGTTACTTCCCTCCTAGCGGGGGGACGCAAGAGACCCAGTACTTC
size: many; D: -; J: TRBJ2-5; V: TRBV20-1; CDR3: CSARGTNVETQYF; DNA: TGCAGTGCTAGAGGGACCAATGTTGAGACCCAGTACTTC
size: -; D: -; J: TRBJ2-1; V: TRBV6-6; CDR3: CASSYGHKYNEQFF; DNA: TGTGCCAGCAGTTACGGGCACAAGTACAATGAGCAGTTCTTC
size: many; D: -; J: TRBJ2-5; V: TRBV6-2/TRBV6-3; CDR3: CASSRGMETQYF; DNA: TGTGCCAGCAGCCGCGGTATGGAGACCCAGTACTTC
size: few; D: TRBD1; J: TRBJ2-7; V: TRBV29-1; CDR3: CSVEFPGQGYEQYF; DNA: TGCAGCGTAGAGTTCCCGGGACAGGGCTACGAGCAGTACTTC
size: -; D: -; J: TRBJ2-7; V: TRBV5-1; CDR3: CASSLAVGGGAYEQYF; DNA: TGCGCCAGCAGCTTGGCGGTCGGAGGGGGGGCCTACGAGCAGTACTTC
size: -; D: -; J: TRBJ2-6; V: TRBV5-1; CDR3: CASSLGVAVKSSGANVLTF; DNA: TGCGCCAGCAGCTTGGGTGTAGCCGTAAAAAGCTCTGGGGCCAACGTCCTGACTTTC
size: -; D: TRBD1; J: TRBJ2-1; V: TRBV14; CDR3: CASSSGGGYGDEQFF; DNA: TGTGCCAGCAGCTCAGGGGGTGGGTACGGGGATGAGCAGTTCTTC
size: -; D: -; J: TRBJ1-1; V: TRBV2; CDR3: CASSETVTAFF; DNA: TGTGCCAGCAGTGAGACAGTAACGGCTTTCTTT
size: few; D: -; J: TRBJ2-1; V: TRBV5-1; CDR3: CASSSNPSSYNEQFF; DNA: TGCGCCAGCAGCTCAAACCCCAGCTCCTACAATGAGCAGTTCTTC
size: few; D: -; J: TRBJ2-5; V: TRBV9; CDR3: CASSVAGQPEETQYF; DNA: TGTGCCAGCAGCGTAGCAGGGCAGCCAGAAGAGACCCAGTACTTC
size: few; D: TRBD1; J: TRBJ1-1; V: TRBV13; CDR3: CASSDRTGVMNTEAFF; DNA: TGTGCCAGCAGCGATCGGACAGGGGTCATGAACACTGAAGCTTTCTTT
size: -; D: TRBD2; J: TRBJ2-5; V: TRBV18; CDR3: CASSRGRLAVQETQYF; DNA: TGTGCCAGCTCACGCGGAAGGCTAGCGGTGCAAGAGACCCAGTACTTC